The rows below give T cell receptor beta chains drawn from one sample of a study of T cells in localized non-small cell lung cancer. Data came from immunoSEQ multiplex PCR; TCRdb stores just in-frame clones and leaves some out. Of more than 950 clones detected, 22% appear once; the ten largest clones hold approximately 18%. Source: normal lung tissue next to the tumor, taken before any cancer treatment. The receptors stem from a woman aged 40 to 75 with stage I lung adenocarcinoma. CDR3s include the opening cysteine and the closing phenylalanine or tryptophan. Each record gives: V gene, J gene, CDR3 protein.

>TRBV19|TRBJ2-7
CASTQTGYEQYF
>TRBV11-3|TRBJ2-1
CASSGRGGLYNEQFF
>TRBV11-3|TRBJ2-1
CASSLRAGGANEQFF
>TRBV9|TRBJ2-2
CASSPWTSGTGELFF
>TRBV7-6|TRBJ2-1
CASTKGRLSYNEQFF
>TRBV19|TRBJ2-7
CASLGQGVEQYF
>TRBV11-3|TRBJ1-5
CASSLEVGGPNQPQHF
>TRBV18|TRBJ1-2
CASSPRTGVPLYGYTF
>TRBV28|TRBJ2-3
CASSSSLMRVDTDTQYF
>TRBV28|TRBJ1-6
CASRTGDNSPLHF
>TRBV6-8|TRBJ2-5
CASTKASYQETQYF
>TRBV4-1|TRBJ2-3
CASSQEPHGPDTQYF
>TRBV15|TRBJ1-5
CATSRYREDKQPQHF
>TRBV29-1|TRBJ1-2
CSVDLRGQGQNYGYTF
>TRBV11-3|TRBJ1-2
CASSKNTANYGYTF
>TRBV14|TRBJ2-7
CASSHNIFYEQYF
>TRBV11-3|TRBJ2-5
CASSGSGTPGSETQYF
>TRBV19|TRBJ2-7
CASSIEVGPYEQYF
>TRBV18|TRBJ1-1
CASSPVGGFRTEAFF
>TRBV28|TRBJ2-5
CASSSLGVKTQYF
>TRBV6-8|TRBJ2-2
CASSTTSGGDTGELFF
>TRBV5-1|TRBJ2-5
CASSPGLAGGYQETQYF
>TRBV19|TRBJ2-7
CASSGNVGYEQYF
>TRBV6-8|TRBJ1-5
CASSYGVEGSNQPQHF
>TRBV28|TRBJ1-3
CASSTTGSSGNTIYF
>TRBV9|TRBJ2-7
CASSYGAGYEQYF
>TRBV9|TRBJ2-1
CASSEVRLAVYNEQFF
>TRBV4-1|TRBJ2-3
CASKKGRGVSTDTQYF
>TRBV5-1|TRBJ1-1
CASSWALDKTNTEAFF
>TRBV11-3|TRBJ2-7
CASSSTTGPGNEQYF
>TRBV6-8|TRBJ2-6
CASSGRGTASSGANVLTF
>TRBV29-1|TRBJ2-7
CSVEDQLGAGEQYF
>TRBV11-3|TRBJ2-5
CASSLGTNQETQYF
>TRBV6-8|TRBJ2-1
CASSRKVGQGSYNEQFF
>TRBV11-3|TRBJ1-2
CASSLSAYYDGYTF
>TRBV9|TRBJ2-7
CASSERRQSYEQYF
>TRBV6-7|TRBJ2-5
CASSPGLAGGPRETQYF
>TRBV19|TRBJ1-2
CASTDRGEGYTF
>TRBV28|TRBJ1-1
CASRSELRTEAFF
>TRBV11-3|TRBJ1-4
CASSLFGADEKLFF
>TRBV9|TRBJ2-7
CASTSSHGGAYEQYF
>TRBV1|TRBJ2-4
CASSQGLAAAKNIQYF